The 3 T cell receptor beta chains below come from one sample, sequenced in a study of T cell responses to AZD1222 COVID-19 vaccine. Assay: immunoSEQ multiplex PCR; the TCRdb copy retains only in-frame clones and omits some. The sample lists over 100,000 clones, 65% to 90% occurring once. The starting material was peripheral blood, obtained on day 0 of AZD1222 vaccination. The receptors were gathered from an adult in good health.

CDR3 sequence: CASSPGQSSGNTIYF. DNA of the CDR3: TGCGCCAGCAGCCCGGGTCAGAGCTCTGGAAACACCATATATTTT. The V and J genes are TRBV5-1 and TRBJ1-3; D remains ambiguous. Germline CDR1 reads SGHRS; CDR2 reads YFSETQ. This CDR3 contains 15 residues. V was pared by 4 bases and J by 0 bases, with 11 bases between.

J is TRBJ1-6 and V is TRBV27; D may be TRBD1 (5 bases). CDR3 length equals 15 residues. Germline V gene data show CDR1 as MNHEY and CDR2 as SMNVEV (reference sequence). V dropped 6 bases and J dropped 7 bases, with 16 bases sitting between them. CDR3 sequence reads: CASRVVGGVNSPLHF. CDR3 in DNA: TGTGCCAGCAGGGTAGTCGGGGGGGTGAATTCACCCCTCCACTTT.

The DNA of the CDR3 is TGCGCCAGCAGCCAAGAAAAGGGTGGGGCTTACTATGGCTACACCTTC. Amino acids: CASSQEKGGAYYGYTF. The V call is TRBV4-3, the J call TRBJ1-2; maybe TRBD1 (5 bases). Trimming cost V 0 bases and J 3 bases, with 14 bases left between them. The CDR3 contains 16 residues. Germline loops: CDR1 LGHNA, CDR2 YSLEER.